This TCR beta chain was found in a study of early T cells in non-severe SARS-CoV-2 infection. Study context: Chains were not paired, and sequencing was done on bulk RNA from unsorted whole blood. Notes on the study in general: Reliance on VDJdb matching favored anti-spike CD8 responses; private and CD4 specificities were missed.

V lost 3 bases and J lost 3, with 11 bases in between. The CDR3 extends over 14 amino acids. Germline V gene data show CDR1 as SNHLY and CDR2 as FYNNEI. This clonotype was observed many times. The antigen is not known. Separate cDNA molecules each had unique molecular identifiers attached to them. TCRdb re-called the 5' RACE reads through MiXCR, storing one row per CDR3 protein. Of about 89,000 distinct CDR3 sequences in the sample, approximately 15% are singletons; the top ten hold less than 0.6%. Sequencing input: whole blood. V and J are TRBV2 and TRBJ2-5; no clear D. This clonotype was sampled from an adult who was a healthcare worker with PCR-confirmed SARS-CoV-2 infection or an uninfected control (not recorded which). As DNA, the CDR3 is TGTGCCAGCAGTGATTTGGACGACAAAGAGACCCAGTACTTC. As protein: CASSDLDDKETQYF.